This T cell receptor (beta chain) was recovered during a study of beta chain features in type 1 diabetes. Looking at the study overall: Over all samples combined, more than 90,000,000 sorted cells were examined. The study, taken as a whole, reports: Shorter TCRB CDR3s, moderately but significantly so, were found in Type 1 diabetes patients in all four CD4+ subsets. The study notes PCR might favor shorter templates equally in patients and controls.

This CDR3 has 17 residues. The investigators reverse transcribed all of the isolated RNA, so they sequenced expressed TCRB transcripts. An average of approximately 4 million reads was obtained for naive, central memory and regulatory T cell samples. Generated by immunoSEQ multiplex PCR, the TCRdb table keeps only in-frame clones and is missing some. The data show 250,000 to 350,000 clones, roughly an eighth seen once. This clone has just a few counts. Its antigen is as yet unknown. The source material was naive CD4+ T cells from blood. The TCR was taken from a man aged 25-45 years with type 1 diabetes. V and J are TRBV21-1 and TRBJ2-3; TRBD1, the D gene given by the table, was not confirmed from the DNA. TRBV21-1 counts as a pseudogene. In DNA, the CDR3 is TGTGCCAGCAGCAAAGCGCTTTCGGGGACAGCGACAGATACGCAGTATTTT. Amino acid sequence: CASSKALSGTATDTQYF.